This TCR beta chain stems from a study of blood T cell repertoires in COVID-19 (dated by TCRdb to 2018 to 2020). About the study as a whole: Collaborator samples came from the United States, Italy and Spain and covered acute and convalescent phases of COVID-19. Nearly every sample came with metadata listing a de-identified subject ID, COVID-19 status, age in years and sex. HLA class I and class II types, where available, came from metadata supplied by the sample provider rather than from assay-based typing. The repertoires were released in a freely available public database intended as a resource for research on the immune response to SARS-CoV-2. Deeply sampled blood TCRbeta repertoires from subjects exposed to, actively infected with, or recovered from COVID-19 were included in the dataset. The prospective study material was composed of cDNA or gDNA derived from T cells, B-cell-depleted T cells, or PBMCs. Samples were obtained from the ongoing ImmuneRACE study (first 160 participants) and from 1,254 subjects provided by 6 global collaborators. What the work shows at the level of the full study, not this receptor alone: How much clinical and demographic metadata was included differed by source and by participant, and the metadata was provided uncurated.

One collaborating source in Seattle enrolled patients while the patients were actively infected and followed the patients over time throughout the course of disease. Collaborating institutions collected whole blood in K2EDTA tubes following their own protocols. Collaborator samples were shipped for TCRbeta analysis as frozen whole blood, isolated PBMCs, or DNA extracted from either sample type. In the case of this clone: Its target antigen remains unknown. Within one base of it there is no much larger clone, and no base qualities were kept.

The V end gives up 6 bases and the J end 9 bases, leaving 10 bases in the junction not matched to a gene. From its cysteine to its phenylalanine, the CDR3 spans 15 amino acids. The read is trimmed to its CDR3 DNA, 45 bases read in frame from base 1. In the germline V gene, CDR1 corresponds to MDHEN and CDR2 to SYDVKM. TCRbeta CDR3 regions were amplified from genomic DNA using the immunoSEQ Assay, a bias-controlled multiplex PCR. The authors' pipeline ran thus. Within the assay, amplification of reference gene primers was used to estimate how many nucleated cells each sample contained. To quantify the absolute abundance of each unique TCRbeta CDR3 rearrangement, sequence reads were collapsed and filtered. For each sample, productive Simpson clonality was calculated by taking the square root of Simpson's diversity index across productive rearrangements. TCRdb stores this immuneACCESS table with in-frame sequences only. Part of the clones is absent; in the studies checked, under half of the shortfall reflects unresolved V genes, and no reason is known for the rest. V and J calls and clone size are those listed in that table; D and trimming were worked out from the DNA. The sample contains about 480,000 clones, around 88% of them found a single time. The biggest ten clones account for roughly 13% of the sample.

This TCR came from a woman between 45 and 60 years old with COVID-19, enrolled during active disease. This chain joins TRBV28 to TRBJ1-6; 8 bases in the junction line up with TRBD1. The sample consisted of peripheral blood. The sequenced DNA: TGTGCCAGCAGATTCCCCAGGGGGCGCAGTTCACCCCTCCACTTT. This is translated as CASRFPRGRSSPLHF.